This section outlines one TCR beta chain sequence together with its context. Its antigen is not identified. The data belong to a study of cytomegalovirus exposure and HLA in healthy donors. PCR involved 60 Vbeta and 13 Jbeta primers. Profiled with immunoSEQ multiplex PCR; TCRdb holds only in-frame clones, not every one. The data hold around 140,000 clones, with 78% observed a single time. Study-level findings and limits: Researchers catalogued about 150 TCR beta chains as cytomegalovirus-associated. A link between a missense DCLRE1C variant and TCR beta V- and J-gene trimming emerged from a later analysis.

Between the trimmed V and J ends, which lost 6 bases and 2 bases, there was a span of 12 bases. The length of the CDR3 is 14 residues. CDR1 is SGHTA, CDR2 FQGNSA, per germline. The sequencing sample was made of PBMCs. This clonotype was obtained from a female donor in good health and CMV-seronegative. This chain uses TRBV7-2 with TRBJ2-3, with a possible D match to TRBD2 (5 bases). CDR3 sequence (DNA): TGTGCCAGCAGTCCGGGAATCAACACAGATACGCAGTATTTT. As protein: CASSPGINTDTQYF.